This T cell receptor beta chain is from a study of immune evolution from preneoplasia to lung adenocarcinoma. Germline V gene lookup returns CDR1 MNHEY and CDR2 SVGAGI. The CDR3 runs 15 residues. The V and J ends lost 11 bases and 5 bases respectively, with 19 bases between them. Some clones are missing from TCRdb's copy, which holds only in-frame ones; the method was immunoSEQ multiplex PCR. This table has about 3,200 clones, around 83% appearing once. This chain uses TRBV6-5 with TRBJ1-6; D not resolved. The sample consisted of FFPE adjacent normal lung tissue. The sequence was obtained from a person aged 35-50 years with lung adenocarcinoma. The CDR3 nucleotides read TGTGCCTCGGGGAGGCAGCGCCTGAATAATTCACCCCTCCACTTT. Its protein product is CASGRQRLNNSPLHF.